Detailed here is one T cell receptor beta chain. Its antigen is as yet unknown. Germline V lookup: CDR1 SGDLS, CDR2 YYNGEE. V was pared by 2 bases and J by 9 bases, with 15 bases between. The CDR3 covers 13 residues. This entry comes from a study of cytomegalovirus exposure and HLA in healthy donors. Study results and caveats: Association with HLA alleles at 0.05 false discovery rate was found for 16,951 TCR beta sequences in a later analysis.

The primer mix had 60 Vbeta and 13 Jbeta primers. Profiled with immunoSEQ multiplex PCR; TCRdb holds only in-frame clones, not every one. This sample has 70,000 to 95,000 clones, with roughly 60% found just once. This receptor was identified in a woman in her 30s in good health and CMV-seropositive. Sequenced material: PBMCs. The chain is built from TRBV9 and TRBJ2-7; D may be TRBD1 (5 bases). As DNA, the CDR3 is TGTGCCAGCAGCGTGACGACAGAAAGCGTGCAGTACTTC. Translation: CASSVTTESVQYF.